This T cell receptor beta chain was recorded in a study of blood T cells in healthy people across ages. Comments on this clonotype: Antigen unknown.

CDR1 is SGHTA and CDR2 is FQGNSA in the germline V gene. Trimming removed 5 bases from V and 2 bases from J, with 11 bases in between. The CDR3 extends over 14 amino acids. The study, taken as a whole, reports: Unknown CMV status may confound age-related changes in expanded clones. Unsorted PBMC input precluded a conclusive naive versus antigen-experienced comparison.

With a J-beta primer mix and a sample-barcoded 5' primer, a second PCR ran 7 to 11 cycles. TCRdb used MiXCR to reprocess the 5' RACE reads, holding one entry per CDR3 protein. The table records roughly 700,000 distinct CDR3 sequences, around 49% of them present only once. The rearrangement joins TRBV7-2 to TRBJ2-3; D not resolved. This receptor was taken from a woman aged 60 to 75 in good health. The sample consisted of blood. The DNA for the CDR3 is TGTGCCAGCAGCCAAGTGACGTACACAGATACGCAGTATTTT. It specifies CASSQVTYTDTQYF.